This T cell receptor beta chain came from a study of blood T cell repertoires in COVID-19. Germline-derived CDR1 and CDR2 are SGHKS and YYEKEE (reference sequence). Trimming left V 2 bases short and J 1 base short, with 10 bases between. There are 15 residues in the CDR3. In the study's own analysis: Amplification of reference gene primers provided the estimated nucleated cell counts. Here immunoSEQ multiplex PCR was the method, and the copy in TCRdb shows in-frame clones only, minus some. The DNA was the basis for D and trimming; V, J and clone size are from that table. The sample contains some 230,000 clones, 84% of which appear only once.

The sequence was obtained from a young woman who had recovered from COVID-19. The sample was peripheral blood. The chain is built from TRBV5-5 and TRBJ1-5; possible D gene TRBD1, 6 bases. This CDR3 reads CASSFRGFSNQPQHF. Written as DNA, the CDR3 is TGTGCCAGCAGCTTCAGGGGATTCAGCAATCAGCCCCAGCATTTT.